This is a list of T cell receptor beta chains from one sample in a study of T cells in Graves' hyperthyroidism and ophthalmopathy. TCRdb passed the multiplex PCR reads through MiXCR, listing each CDR3 protein once. The data show hundreds of thousands of distinct CDR3 sequences, about 15% seen once. Sequencing was carried out using blood. The receptor set was obtained from a woman between 18 and 29 years old with Graves' hyperthyroidism. Both conserved end residues are part of each CDR3. Fields, in order: clone size, J gene, D gene, V gene, CDR3 DNA, CDR3 protein. The D gene is left open where the match is weak. The listing skips clone size in some rows; elsewhere it reads once, few, many or a size class.

-,TRBJ2-1,TRBD2,TRBV10-3,TGTGCCATCAGTGACCCCGGGGGGGGGCTCAATGAGCAGTTCTTC,CAISDPGGGLNEQFF
few,TRBJ2-1,-,TRBV7-9,TGTGCCAGCAGCTTAGCGTACAGGGCCCGGGGGCAGTTCTTC,CASSLAYRARGQFF
many,TRBJ1-5,TRBD1,TRBV30,TGTGCCTGGAGTCCTGGACAGGGAGGGTTCCAGCCCCAGCATTTT,CAWSPGQGGFQPQHF
many,TRBJ2-7,-,TRBV9,TGTGCCAGCAGGGGTGATTACTACGAGCAGTACTTC,CASRGDYYEQYF
few,TRBJ2-7,TRBD1,TRBV9,TGTGCCAGCAGCGTAGCGGGGACAGCCTCCTACGAGCAGTACTTC,CASSVAGTASYEQYF
-,TRBJ2-2,-,TRBV11-2,TGTGCCAGCTGGGACTTAAGGCTACCAGGGACCGGGGAGCTGTTTTTT,CASWDLRLPGTGELFF
many,TRBJ2-1,TRBD2,TRBV24-1,TGTGCCACCAGTGATTCTATTAGCGGGCCACCCTACAATGAGCAGTTCTTC,CATSDSISGPPYNEQFF
many,TRBJ2-7,-,TRBV20-1,TGCAGTGCTGAGGGTCTATCCTACGAGCAGTACTTC,CSAEGLSYEQYF
few,TRBJ2-1,-,TRBV19,TGTGCCAGTAGTATTAGTGGGGTCAATGAGCAGTTCTTC,CASSISGVNEQFF
few,TRBJ1-2,-,TRBV24-1,TGTGCCACCAGTGACCCGCGGGCTGGGGGCTACTACACCTTC,CATSDPRAGGYYTF
many,TRBJ1-6,-,TRBV2,TGTGCCAGCAGCGAGGGCAGGGGTGGTGCTTCACCCCTCCACTTT,CASSEGRGGASPLHF
-,TRBJ1-1,-,TRBV11-2,TGTGCCAGCAGCTTAGGTTCGGCAGGGTGGAATCTATTTATGAACACTGAAGCTTTCTTT,CASSLGSAGWNLFMNTEAFF
many,TRBJ2-1,TRBD2,TRBV11-2,TGTGCCAGCAGCTTGAGCGGGGAACCTTACAATGAGCAGTTCTTC,CASSLSGEPYNEQFF
-,TRBJ1-5,-,TRBV6-9,TGTGCCAGCAGTTCTTTGAGGAGGTCTCGGAGCAATCAGCCCCAGCATTTT,CASSSLRRSRSNQPQHF
many,TRBJ2-7,-,TRBV5-4,TGTGCCAGCAGCTTGCTAGCTAAGAACTACGAGCAGTACTTC,CASSLLAKNYEQYF
-,TRBJ2-3,TRBD2,TRBV7-9,TGTGCCAGCAGCGGACCTACAGGGACTAGCGGGACCCTCACTAGCACAGATACGCAGTATTTT,CASSGPTGTSGTLTSTDTQYF
few,TRBJ2-3,TRBD1,TRBV24-1,TGTGCCACCAGTGATCCTGGACAGGGACACACAGATACGCAGTATTTT,CATSDPGQGHTDTQYF
-,TRBJ2-1,TRBD1,TRBV4-1,TGCGCCAGCAGCGCACCGGGACAGTCCATTTTCAATGAGCAGTTCTTC,CASSAPGQSIFNEQFF
few,TRBJ2-2,-,TRBV25-1,TGTGCCAGCAGTGACTCTAGGGCGATCACCGGGGAGCTGTTTTTT,CASSDSRAITGELFF
many,TRBJ2-5,TRBD1,TRBV7-8,TGTGCCAGCAGCTTAGCTCGACAGGGGAGGAAGGAGACCCAGTACTTC,CASSLARQGRKETQYF
many,TRBJ1-6,TRBD1,TRBV2,TGTGCCAGCAGCCGGGACAGGCGAGTTCATTCACCCCTCCACTTT,CASSRDRRVHSPLHF
-,TRBJ2-1,TRBD2,TRBV12-3/TRBV12-4,TGTGCCAGCTCACGACCGGGACTAGCCGCCAATGAGCAGTTCTTC,CASSRPGLAANEQFF
many,TRBJ2-1,-,TRBV7-9,TGTGCCAGCACCCCGAGCAATGAGCAGTTCTTC,CASTPSNEQFF
many,TRBJ2-5,TRBD1,TRBV18,TGTGCCAGCTCAACCCCGGGACAGGGAATGGAGACCCAGTACTTC,CASSTPGQGMETQYF
-,TRBJ2-2,TRBD2,TRBV6-2/TRBV6-3,TGTGCCAGCAGTTATAAGAGGGCGGGAGGCCCCGGTGGCGGGGAGCTGTTTTTT,CASSYKRAGGPGGGELFF
many,TRBJ2-7,-,TRBV7-9,TGTGCCAGCAGCCAAAAGAGGGGGGATCCCCACGAGCAGTACTTC,CASSQKRGDPHEQYF
many,TRBJ2-1,-,TRBV6-1,TGTGCCAGCAGCCCTCGGTCCCTTTGGAATGAGCAGTTCTTC,CASSPRSLWNEQFF
-,TRBJ2-2,-,TRBV19,TGTGCCAGTAGTATATCTGGGACCGGGGAGCTGTTTTTT,CASSISGTGELFF
-,TRBJ2-7,TRBD1,TRBV29-1,TGCAGCGCCGCGGACAGGGGGAACTACGAGCAGTACTTC,CSAADRGNYEQYF
many,TRBJ2-7,TRBD2,TRBV28,TGTGCCAGCGGGGCTAGCGGGAGAAACGGGTACTACGAGCAGTACTTC,CASGASGRNGYYEQYF
few,TRBJ2-1,TRBD2,TRBV6-2/TRBV6-3,TGTGCCAGCAGTTACCTGGGGAGTGTCGAGCGGGAAGGGGACAATGAGCAGTTCTTC,CASSYLGSVEREGDNEQFF
-,TRBJ1-1,TRBD1,TRBV12-3/TRBV12-4,TGTGCCAGCAGTTTAGCGGAGACAGGGAACGCTGAAGCTTTCTTT,CASSLAETGNAEAFF
-,TRBJ1-4,-,TRBV7-9,TGTGCCAGCAGAGGGACGCTAGAGCATGAAAAACTGTTTTTT,CASRGTLEHEKLFF
few,TRBJ1-5,TRBD1,TRBV18,TGTGCCAGCTCGCGGACAGGGATAACCAATCAGCCCCAGCATTTT,CASSRTGITNQPQHF
many,TRBJ1-2,-,TRBV7-9,TGTGCCAGCAGCTTAGCGGGTTTCTCTGGCTACACCTTC,CASSLAGFSGYTF
-,TRBJ2-7,-,TRBV7-9,TGTGCCAGCAGCTCGAATCAGGGTGCGACCTACGAGCAGTACTTC,CASSSNQGATYEQYF
many,TRBJ1-5,-,TRBV7-8,TGTGCCAGCAGCCCTAGCGGGGATGTTTATAGCAATCAGCCCCAGCATTTT,CASSPSGDVYSNQPQHF
-,TRBJ2-1,-,TRBV19,TGTGCCAGTACCCTTAAGCAGCTAGTCGGCGAGCAGTTCTTC,CASTLKQLVGEQFF
many,TRBJ1-1,-,TRBV20-1,TGCAGTGTAAGAACCCCAACGGGGAACACTGAAGCTTTCTTT,CSVRTPTGNTEAFF
-,TRBJ2-3,TRBD2,TRBV4-1,TGCGCCAGCAGCCTAATAGGACTAGCGGGAGCAGATACGCAGTATTTT,CASSLIGLAGADTQYF
few,TRBJ2-7,-,TRBV7-9,TGTGCCAGCAGCTCCCTTGACTCCTACGAGCAGTACTTC,CASSSLDSYEQYF
-,TRBJ2-7,-,TRBV25-1,TGTGCCAGCAGTGAATGGGTGGGGCTCGGGTACGAGCAGTACTTC,CASSEWVGLGYEQYF
-,TRBJ2-1,-,TRBV27,TGTGCCAGCACCTCCCCCTTAACTAGTCGTGAGCAGTTCTTC,CASTSPLTSREQFF
many,TRBJ2-3,-,TRBV7-3,TGTGCCAGCAGCTTAGGGGTAGAGGGGGATACGCAGTATTTT,CASSLGVEGDTQYF
few,TRBJ2-1,TRBD1,TRBV7-8,TGTGCCAGCAGCACTCCAGGGGGCCGTCGCTACAATGAGCAGTTCTTC,CASSTPGGRRYNEQFF
few,TRBJ2-5,-,TRBV20-1,TGCAGTGCTAGAGACCCTCCCTACTTC,CSARDPPYF
many,TRBJ1-1,-,TRBV12-3/TRBV12-4,TGTGCCAGCAACCGTGGCGGCGGGATATCGATGAACACTGAAGCTTTCTTT,CASNRGGGISMNTEAFF
few,TRBJ2-1,-,TRBV7-8,TGTGCCAGCAGCTTTACAGGCGCGAGCTCCTACAATGAGCAGTTCTTC,CASSFTGASSYNEQFF
many,TRBJ2-1,-,TRBV28,TGTGCCAGCAGTTTCGGTCTACCCCCCGGCAATGAGCAGTTCTTC,CASSFGLPPGNEQFF
few,TRBJ2-3,TRBD2,TRBV20-1,TGCAGTGCTAGAGATAAAGAGGCGGGAGCGGTAGATACGCAGTATTTT,CSARDKEAGAVDTQYF
many,TRBJ1-5,-,TRBV10-3,TGTGCCATCAGTGATCACCTGGAGGGTGGAAATCAGCCCCAGCATTTT,CAISDHLEGGNQPQHF
many,TRBJ2-7,-,TRBV5-1,TGCGCCAGCAGCTTGGGGACCCTAAACGGGGAGCAGTACTTC,CASSLGTLNGEQYF
-,TRBJ2-7,-,TRBV3-1,TGTGCCAGCAGCCAACAAGGAAGGGTGGCTAGGGGCTACGAGCAGTACTTC,CASSQQGRVARGYEQYF
few,TRBJ2-7,TRBD2,TRBV29-1,TGCAGCGTTATGTCCGGTCTAGCGGGTCTCCGGGGCTATTACGAGCAGTACTTC,CSVMSGLAGLRGYYEQYF
many,TRBJ2-2,-,TRBV6-1,TGTGCCAGCAGTTGGGGAGCCGGGGAGCTGTTTTTT,CASSWGAGELFF
many,TRBJ2-7,TRBD1,TRBV20-1,TGCAGTGCTAGTGGGGACAGTCTCCGACCGCAGTACTTC,CSASGDSLRPQYF
few,TRBJ2-7,TRBD1,TRBV10-3,TGTGCCATCAGGCGGACAGGGCCCGGCGAGCAGTACTTC,CAIRRTGPGEQYF
-,TRBJ2-7,-,TRBV28,TGTGCCAGCAGTACCCATGGGGGGGAGCAGTACTTC,CASSTHGGEQYF